Listed below are T cell receptor beta chains from one sample, sequenced in a study of blood T cell repertoires in COVID-19. Measured with immunoSEQ multiplex PCR; TCRdb has only the in-frame clones, and not every one. The table includes tens of thousands of clones, around 90% detected once. What was sequenced was peripheral blood. All receptors derive from a human donor in a cohort sampled during active COVID-19. CDR3s include the opening cysteine and the closing phenylalanine or tryptophan. D genes are given only for firm matches. Some rows mark clone size as missing; the rest say once, few, many or name a class of expanded clone.

v_gene	d_gene	j_gene	abundance	CDR3aa	CDR3nt
TRBV18	NA	TRBJ1-3	NA	CASSPLSTGTGNTIYF	TGTGCCAGCTCACCGTTATCAACAGGGACGGGAAACACCATATATTTT
TRBV19	TRBD1	TRBJ1-1	NA	CATHPGTGGSMAEAFF	TGTGCCACCCACCCCGGGACAGGGGGCTCGATGGCTGAAGCTTTCTTT
TRBV7-6	NA	TRBJ2-7	NA	CASSPRSYEQYF	TGTGCCAGCAGCCCTCGCTCCTACGAGCAGTACTTC
TRBV18	TRBD1	TRBJ1-4	NA	CASSGQGLNEKLFF	TGTGCCAGCTCCGGACAGGGCCTTAATGAAAAACTGTTTTTT
TRBV7-8	NA	TRBJ2-1	once	CASSWTEEQFF	TGTGCCAGCAGCTGGACAGAAGAGCAGTTCTTC
TRBV7-3	TRBD1	TRBJ2-5	NA	CASSVNRGETQYF	TGTGCCAGCAGCGTAAACAGGGGAGAGACCCAGTACTTC
TRBV15	TRBD1	TRBJ2-7	NA	CATSRDLGTGGMYEQYF	TGTGCCACCAGCAGAGATCTTGGGACAGGGGGCATGTACGAGCAGTACTTC
TRBV7-2	TRBD1	TRBJ1-2	NA	CASSPRQGPYGYTF	TGTGCCAGCAGCCCAAGACAGGGACCCTATGGCTACACCTTC
TRBV7-7	NA	TRBJ2-5	NA	CASSLGQGGEETQYF	TGTGCCAGCAGCTTAGGGCAGGGTGGGGAAGAGACCCAGTACTTC
TRBV7-9	NA	TRBJ2-6	NA	CASSSQEVTVVSGANVLTF	TGTGCCAGCAGCTCCCAGGAGGTAACCGTCGTCTCTGGGGCCAACGTCCTGACTTTC
TRBV5-4	TRBD2	TRBJ2-5	NA	CASSLLSRGGSQETQYF	TGTGCCAGCAGTCTCCTGTCTCGGGGGGGTTCCCAAGAGACCCAGTACTTC
TRBV7-8	TRBD1	TRBJ2-2	NA	CASSLTGVAGELFF	TGTGCCAGCAGCTTAACAGGGGTAGCCGGGGAGCTGTTTTTT
TRBV5-1	NA	TRBJ2-5	NA	CASSVGAQETQYF	TGCGCCAGCAGCGTCGGAGCGCAGGAGACCCAGTACTTC
TRBV3-1/TRBV3-2	TRBD2	TRBJ2-2	NA	CASSPTSGGVNTGELFF	TGTGCCAGCAGCCCGACTAGCGGGGGAGTTAACACCGGGGAGCTGTTTTTT
TRBV9	NA	TRBJ2-2	NA	CASSSPGSLELFF	TGTGCCAGCAGCTCACCAGGGTCACTGGAGCTGTTTTTT
TRBV11-2	TRBD1	TRBJ2-7	NA	CASSSWTGSSEQYF	TGTGCCAGCAGCTCATGGACAGGGTCGAGCGAGCAGTACTTC
TRBV4-3	NA	TRBJ2-3	NA	CASSPRGQGGGDTQYF	TGCGCCAGCAGCCCGCGGGGGCAGGGAGGGGGAGATACGCAGTATTTT
TRBV27	TRBD2	TRBJ2-1	few	CASSTSGHYNEQFF	TGTGCCAGCAGTACTAGCGGACACTACAATGAGCAGTTCTTC
TRBV9	NA	TRBJ2-3	once	CASSAPLRSDTQYF	TGTGCCAGCAGCGCCCCCCTGAGATCAGATACGCAGTATTTT
TRBV7-9	NA	TRBJ2-5	NA	CASRDGAVWETQYF	TGTGCCAGCAGGGATGGGGCTGTCTGGGAGACCCAGTACTTC
TRBV5-1	TRBD1	TRBJ1-1	few	CASSLGPGGNTEAFF	TGCGCCAGCAGCTTGGGGCCAGGGGGGAACACTGAAGCTTTCTTT
TRBV6-6	TRBD1	TRBJ2-7	NA	CASSYYAGQGAYEQYF	TGTGCCAGCAGTTACTACGCGGGACAGGGGGCCTACGAGCAGTACTTC
TRBV9	NA	TRBJ2-1	NA	CASSVGPDKIVNEQFF	TGTGCCAGCAGCGTAGGTCCGGACAAAATAGTCAATGAGCAGTTCTTC
TRBV5-1	NA	TRBJ2-7	once	CASSTGNPYEQYF	TGCGCCAGCAGTACCGGGAACCCCTACGAGCAGTACTTC
TRBV19	NA	TRBJ1-1	NA	CASSFGESTEAFF	TGTGCCAGTAGTTTTGGGGAGAGCACTGAAGCTTTCTTT
TRBV25-1	TRBD1	TRBJ2-2	NA	CASSSPGQATGELFF	TGTGCCAGCAGTTCGCCGGGACAGGCCACCGGGGAGCTGTTTTTT
TRBV10-3	TRBD2	TRBJ2-1	NA	CATQLAGDYNEQFF	TGTGCCACCCAACTAGCGGGGGACTACAATGAGCAGTTCTTC
TRBV27	NA	TRBJ2-1	NA	CASSFLAPSYNEQFF	TGTGCCAGCAGTTTCCTAGCGCCCTCCTACAATGAGCAGTTCTTC
TRBV5-1	NA	TRBJ1-1	NA	CASRPQGSGYTEAFF	TGCGCCAGCAGGCCACAGGGTAGTGGGTACACTGAAGCTTTCTTT
TRBV10-3	NA	TRBJ1-6	NA	CAISTDIGLPLHF	TGTGCCATCAGTACGGACATTGGGCTACCCCTCCACTTT
TRBV5-4	NA	TRBJ2-2	NA	CASSLGGGGIATGELFF	TGTGCCAGCAGCCTGGGAGGGGGGGGAATCGCCACCGGGGAGCTGTTTTTT
TRBV7-2	NA	TRBJ2-2	NA	CASSPRLAAPNTGELFF	TGTGCCAGCAGCCCCCGTCTAGCCGCCCCGAACACCGGGGAGCTGTTTTTT
TRBV9	NA	TRBJ2-5	NA	CASSAAHSQETQYF	TGTGCCAGCTCGGCAGCGCACTCCCAAGAGACCCAGTACTTC
TRBV18	TRBD1	TRBJ1-1	NA	CASSLFTGTGPMNTEAFF	TGTGCCAGCTCACTATTCACCGGGACAGGCCCCATGAACACTGAAGCTTTCTTT
TRBV12-2	NA	TRBJ2-7	NA	CASRFFPGWRESYEQYF	TGTGCAAGTCGATTCTTCCCCGGATGGCGGGAGTCCTACGAGCAGTACTTC
TRBV11-2	NA	TRBJ2-7	NA	CASRIPGLRSYEQYF	TGTGCCAGCAGAATACCCGGGTTACGGTCGTACGAGCAGTACTTC
TRBV14	TRBD2	TRBJ2-7	NA	CASRLSGKVSEQYF	TGTGCCAGCAGACTTAGCGGGAAGGTCTCCGAGCAGTACTTC
TRBV9	NA	TRBJ2-7	NA	CASSVAGGGQGYEQYF	TGTGCCAGCAGCGTGGCCGGGGGGGGACAGGGCTACGAGCAGTACTTC
TRBV3-1/TRBV3-2	TRBD2	TRBJ2-7	NA	CASSETSGEAYEQYF	TGTGCCAGCAGCGAGACTAGCGGGGAAGCCTACGAGCAGTACTTC
TRBV7-8	NA	TRBJ2-2	NA	CASRGGQYTGELFF	TGTGCCAGCAGGGGGGGACAGTACACCGGGGAGCTGTTTTTT
TRBV7-8	NA	TRBJ2-2	NA	CANPQGRDTGELFF	TGTGCCAACCCTCAGGGGCGGGACACCGGGGAGCTGTTTTTT
TRBV5-1	TRBD1	TRBJ1-1	few	CASRSTGVGTEAFF	TGCGCCAGCCGATCGACAGGGGTGGGTACTGAAGCTTTCTTT
TRBV6-5	TRBD1	TRBJ1-2	NA	CASSYSGQGGHGYTF	TGTGCCAGCAGTTACTCGGGACAGGGAGGTCATGGCTACACCTTC
TRBV7-3	NA	TRBJ2-1	NA	CASTKGRNGEQFF	TGTGCCAGCACCAAGGGGAGGAATGGCGAGCAGTTCTTC
TRBV5-1	TRBD1	TRBJ1-1	NA	CASSAQTGRTEAFF	TGCGCCAGCAGCGCCCAGACAGGGAGGACTGAAGCTTTCTTT
TRBV11-3	NA	TRBJ2-1	NA	CASSLGNSGDSYNEQFF	TGTGCCAGCAGCTTAGGGAATAGCGGAGACTCCTACAATGAGCAGTTCTTC
TRBV7-2	NA	TRBJ1-4	NA	CASSLEGGREKLFF	TGTGCCAGCAGCTTAGAAGGGGGTAGGGAAAAACTGTTTTTT
TRBV6-5	NA	TRBJ1-2	NA	CASSQNENYGYTF	TGTGCCAGCAGCCAGAATGAAAACTATGGCTACACCTTC
TRBV14	NA	TRBJ2-1	NA	CASSQDRALSSYNEQFF	TGTGCCAGCAGCCAAGATCGCGCGTTGAGCTCCTACAATGAGCAGTTCTTC
TRBV6-2/TRBV6-3	NA	TRBJ1-5	NA	CASSDLMTGSHQPQHF	TGTGCCAGCAGCGATCTAATGACAGGTTCGCATCAGCCCCAGCATTTT